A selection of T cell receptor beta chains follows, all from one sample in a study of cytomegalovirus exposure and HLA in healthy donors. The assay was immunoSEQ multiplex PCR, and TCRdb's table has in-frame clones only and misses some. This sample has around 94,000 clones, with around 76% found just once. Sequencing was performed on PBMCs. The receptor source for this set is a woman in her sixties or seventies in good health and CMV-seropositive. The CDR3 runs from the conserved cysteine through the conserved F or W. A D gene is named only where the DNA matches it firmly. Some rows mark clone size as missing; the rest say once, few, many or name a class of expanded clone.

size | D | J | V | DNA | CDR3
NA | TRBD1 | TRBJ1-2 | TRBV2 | TGTGCCAGCAGTCGGGACAGTGCCTATGGCTACACCTTC | CASSRDSAYGYTF
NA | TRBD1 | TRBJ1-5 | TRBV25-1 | TGTGCCAGCAGACCCACAGGGGTCAATCAGCCCCAGCATTTT | CASRPTGVNQPQHF
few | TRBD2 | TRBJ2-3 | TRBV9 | TGTGCCAGCAGCGTAGGACTAGCGAGCACAGATACGCAGTATTTT | CASSVGLASTDTQYF
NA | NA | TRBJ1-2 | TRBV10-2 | TGCGCCAGCTCTGGGGAAAGCGGCTATGGCTACACCTTC | CASSGESGYGYTF
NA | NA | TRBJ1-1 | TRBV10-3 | TGTGCCATCAGTACAGGTGGTAACACTGAAGCTTTCTTT | CAISTGGNTEAFF
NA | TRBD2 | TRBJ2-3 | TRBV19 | TGTGCCAGTAAGACTAGCGGGGGCGATACGCAGTATTTT | CASKTSGGDTQYF
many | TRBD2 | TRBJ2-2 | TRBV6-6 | TGTGCCAGCAGTTACTCAACAGCGGGAGTGGCCGGGGAGCTGTTTTTT | CASSYSTAGVAGELFF
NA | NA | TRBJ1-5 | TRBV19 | TGTGCCAGTAGTATAGATTGGAGGGACTATCAGCCCCAGCATTTT | CASSIDWRDYQPQHF
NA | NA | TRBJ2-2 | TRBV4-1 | TGCGCCAGCAGCCAGTCCCTCTACCCGGGGGAGCTGTTTTTT | CASSQSLYPGELFF
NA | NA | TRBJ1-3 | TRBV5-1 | TGCGCCAGCAGCTTGGGGGCCGGACAACGTACTGGAAACACCATATATTTT | CASSLGAGQRTGNTIYF
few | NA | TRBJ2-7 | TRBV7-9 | TGTGCCAGCTCTCTGAGCAACTTGAACTACGAGCAGTACTTC | CASSLSNLNYEQYF
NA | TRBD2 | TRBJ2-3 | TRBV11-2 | TGTGCCAGCAGCTTGACTCCCCGACTAGCGGTCGGGAGAGATACGCAGTATTTT | CASSLTPRLAVGRDTQYF
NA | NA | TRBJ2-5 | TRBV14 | TGTGCCAGCAGTTTACGAGGGCAGACCCAGTACTTC | CASSLRGQTQYF
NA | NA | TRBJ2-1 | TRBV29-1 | TGCAGCGTTGGGGCTCCAGGGTACAATGAGCAGTTCTTC | CSVGAPGYNEQFF
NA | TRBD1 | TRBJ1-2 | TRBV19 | TGTGCCAGTACTTCCCAGGGACAGGGACCCTATGGCTACACCTTC | CASTSQGQGPYGYTF
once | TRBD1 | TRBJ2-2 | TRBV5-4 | TGTGCCAGCAGCTGGACAGGGAAGGTCGACACCGGGGAGCTGTTTTTT | CASSWTGKVDTGELFF
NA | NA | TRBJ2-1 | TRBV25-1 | TGTGCCAGCAGTGACCCGGGAGCGGATGAGCAGTTCTTC | CASSDPGADEQFF
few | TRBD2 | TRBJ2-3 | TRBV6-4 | TGTGCCAGCAGTGAAACTAGCGGGAGGGCAGATACGCAGTATTTT | CASSETSGRADTQYF
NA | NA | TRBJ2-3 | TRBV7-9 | TGTGCCAGCAGCTCACTTATGGGACTCGGCACAGATACGCAGTATTTT | CASSSLMGLGTDTQYF
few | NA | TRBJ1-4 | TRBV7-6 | TGTGCCAGCAGCTTAGGGGGGGGAACTCGTGAAAAACTGTTTTTT | CASSLGGGTREKLFF